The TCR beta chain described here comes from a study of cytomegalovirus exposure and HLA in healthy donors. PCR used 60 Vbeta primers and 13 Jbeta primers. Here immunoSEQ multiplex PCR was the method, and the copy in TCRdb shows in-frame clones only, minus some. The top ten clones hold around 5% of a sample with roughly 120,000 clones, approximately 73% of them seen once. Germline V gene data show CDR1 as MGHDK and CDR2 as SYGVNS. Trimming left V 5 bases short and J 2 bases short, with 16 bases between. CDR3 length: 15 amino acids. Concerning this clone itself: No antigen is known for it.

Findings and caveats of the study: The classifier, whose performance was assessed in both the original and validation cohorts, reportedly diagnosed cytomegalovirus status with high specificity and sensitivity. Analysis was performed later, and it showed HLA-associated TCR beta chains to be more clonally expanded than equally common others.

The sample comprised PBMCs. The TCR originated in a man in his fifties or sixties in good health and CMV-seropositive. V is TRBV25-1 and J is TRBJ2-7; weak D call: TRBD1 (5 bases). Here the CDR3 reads CASSSGSTGAYEQYF. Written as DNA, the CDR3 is TGTGCCAGCAGTTCCGGGTCAACAGGCGCCTACGAGCAGTACTTC.